The 11 T cell receptor beta chains presented below share a single source sample, sequenced in a study of shared clonotypes between healthy human individuals. The data were produced by immunoSEQ multiplex PCR, yet TCRdb's version contains in-frame clones alone and is incomplete. Among approximately 740,000 clones, about 74% were seen once, and the ten largest hold 1.5% to 2%. The sequenced material came from memory CD4+ T cells sorted from blood. The subset is: CD45RA-negative fraction. The origin of the receptors is a young woman in good health.

The chain joins TRBV30 to TRBJ1-4, with D possibly matching TRBD1 (6 bases). Germline V gene lookup returns CDR1 GTSNPN and CDR2 SVGIG (reference sequence). V was clipped by 5 bases and J by 7 bases, with 14 bases between them. This CDR3 region has 13 residues. CDR3 loop: CAWGGLGVEKLFF. CDR3 sequence (DNA): TGTGCCTGGGGGGGGCTTGGCGTTGAAAAACTGTTTTTT.

This clone was found a few times. This sequence joins TRBV5-1 and TRBJ2-3; D perhaps matches TRBD1 (6 bases). The length of the CDR3 is 15 residues. Trimming took 1 base from V and 2 from J, leaving 11 bases between them. In germline, CDR1 is SGHRS, CDR2 YFSETQ. This chain's CDR3 is CASSLTGIDTDTQYF. The CDR3 nucleotides read TGCGCCAGCAGCTTGACAGGGATTGACACAGATACGCAGTATTTT. Supplemented by reference TRBV5-1 and TRBJ2-3, the full variable domain reads KAGVTQTPRYLIKTRGQQVTLSCSPISGHRSVSWYQQTPGQGLQFLFEYFSETQRNKGNFPGRFSGRQFSNSRSEMNVSTLELGDSALYLCASSLTGIDTDTQYFGPGTRLTVL.

The chain uses TRBV28 and TRBJ2-7; the D gene could be TRBD1 or TRBD2 (5 bases each). This CDR3 comprises 15 residues. Trimming took 9 bases from V and 3 from J, leaving 21 bases between them. Germline CDR1 MDHEN, CDR2 SYDVKM. The CDR3 DNA is TGTGCCAGGGAAGAGCATGCGGTGAGGGGCTACGAGCAGTACTTC. Translation: CAREEHAVRGYEQYF.

V usage is TRBV28 and J usage is TRBJ1-4; a weak D match, TRBD1 (5 bases). Germline V lookup: CDR1 MDHEN, CDR2 SYDVKM. V gave up 3 bases and J gave up 5 bases, with 10 bases separating them. This CDR3 contains 14 residues. The chain's CDR3 is CASSFRDRNEKLFF. In nucleotides, the CDR3 is TGTGCCAGCAGTTTCAGGGATAGGAATGAAAAACTGTTTTTT. The full variable domain, rest sourced from reference TRBV28 and TRBJ1-4, is DVKVTQSSRYLVKRTGEKVFLECVQDMDHENMFWYRQDPGLGLRLIYFSYDVKMKEKGDIPEGYSVSREKKERFSLILESASTNQTSMYLCASSFRDRNEKLFFGSGTQLSVL.

The rearrangement links TRBV7-8 to TRBJ2-3, with TRBD2 matching over 12 bases. After removal of 5 bases from V and 2 bases from J, the junction contained 11 bases not matched to a gene. The length of the CDR3 is 18 residues. Germline CDR1 is SGHVS and CDR2 is FQNEAQ. The CDR3 here is CASSNIGTSGSTTDTQYF. The CDR3 DNA reads as TGTGCCAGCAGCAATATAGGGACTAGCGGGTCCACCACAGATACGCAGTATTTT.

The rearrangement joins TRBV19 to TRBJ2-5, with 7 bases identical to TRBD2. The J call could be wrong; TRBJ2-7 is a better fit for the DNA end. This CDR3 has 15 amino acids. Per the germline V gene, CDR1 is LNHDA and CDR2 is SQIVND (reference sequence). The CDR3: CASSSSGITSYEQYF. CDR3 DNA sequence: TGTGCCAGTAGTTCTAGCGGAATTACCTCCTACGAGCAGTACTTC.

The rearrangement joins TRBV5-1 to TRBJ1-2; maybe TRBD1 (5 bases). Trimming shortened V by 4 bases and J by 0 bases, and 10 bases separated the two germline ends. Per the germline V gene, CDR1 is SGHRS and CDR2 is YFSETQ. The CDR3 consists of 14 residues. The CDR3, as DNA: TGCGCCAGCAGCCCGGGACCAGCTAACTATGGCTACACCTTC. Translated: CASSPGPANYGYTF.

This clone occurred a few times. CDR3 region: CASSLAQGNQPQHF. The CDR3 region has the DNA TGTGCCAGCAGTTTAGCGCAGGGCAATCAGCCCCAGCATTTT. This chain connects TRBV28 to TRBJ1-5; D call uncertain. Germline V gene sequence: CDR1 MDHEN, CDR2 SYDVKM. The CDR3 is made up of 14 amino acids. The ends were cut back, 2 bases at V and 2 bases at J, with 7 bases in the middle.

The chain couples TRBV25-1 to TRBJ2-1; D may be TRBD1 or TRBD2 (5 bases each). The CDR3 length is 16 residues. Germline V gene sequence: CDR1 MGHDK, CDR2 SYGVNS. Trimming removed 3 bases at V and 7 bases at J, with 19 bases between. The CDR3 DNA is TGTGCCAGCAGTGAGGCCCGGGACCCCCCTCGAAATGAGCAGTTCTTC. Its protein is CASSEARDPPRNEQFF.

The chain combines TRBV7-2 with TRBJ2-1; D ambiguous. The CDR3 spans 13 residues. The germline V gene encodes CDR1 SGHTA and CDR2 FQGNSA. V shed 0 bases and J shed 9 bases, with 9 bases lying between them. The CDR3 reads CASSLAPDGEQFF. The CDR3, as DNA: TGTGCCAGCAGCTTAGCCCCCGACGGTGAGCAGTTCTTC.

V usage is TRBV7-9 and J usage is TRBJ2-2, with 8 bases aligning to TRBD2. The CDR3 runs 14 residues. V dropped 3 bases and J dropped 6; count of bases not matched to a gene: 3. Germline CDR1 and CDR2: SEHNR and FQNEAQ (reference sequence). The CDR3 spells CASSFSGAAGELFF. CDR3 nucleotide sequence: TGTGCCAGCAGCTTTAGCGGGGCAGCCGGGGAGCTGTTTTTT. The full variable domain, rest sourced from reference TRBV7-9 and TRBJ2-2, is DTGVSQNPRHKITKRGQNVTFRCDPISEHNRLYWYRQTLGQGPEFLTYFQNEAQLEKSRLLSDRFSAERPKGSFSTLEIQRTEQGDSAMYLCASSFSGAAGELFFGEGSRLTVL.